These 27 T cell receptor beta chains were sequenced from one sample in a study of cytomegalovirus exposure and HLA in healthy donors. In the PCR, 60 Vbeta and 13 Jbeta primers were used. The table came from immunoSEQ multiplex PCR; TCRdb's copy has only in-frame clones and leaves some out. Counted here are about 120,000 clones, roughly 82% occurring once; the ten biggest clones make up around 5.8%. Sequenced material: PBMCs. The receptors shown here come from a man aged 18 to 30 in good health and CMV-seropositive.

This chain joins TRBV6-4 and TRBJ1-2; D remains ambiguous. CDR1 MRHNA and CDR2 SNTAGT come from the germline V gene. V gave up 5 bases and J gave up 4 bases, with 17 bases separating them. This CDR3 contains 15 residues. CDR3 sequence reads: CASSPTEASLYGYTF. In nucleotides, the CDR3 is TGTGCCAGCAGTCCCACGGAGGCGTCCCTCTATGGCTACACCTTC.

Regarding this clone: A read error may account for a junction end that differs from germline. The CDR3 DNA reads as TGCAGCGTTCAAGACATGGCCCCCGAGCAGTACTTC. This encodes CSVQDMAPEQYF. The chain employs TRBV29-1 and TRBJ2-7, with D hard to call. The CDR3 is made up of 12 amino acids. The germline CDR1 and CDR2 sequences are SQVTM and ANQGSEA.

The chain combines TRBV4-1 with TRBJ1-5, with D tentatively TRBD1 (5 bases). Deletions cut 1 base from V and 0 bases from J, with 7 bases between. The CDR3 extends over 15 amino acids. Germline CDR1 reads MGHRA; CDR2 reads YSYEKL. The CDR3 bases are TGCGCCAGCAGCCAAGCAGACAGTAGCAATCAGCCCCAGCATTTT. Its translation is CASSQADSSNQPQHF.

The chain combines TRBV29-1 with TRBJ2-7; no reliable D call. Trimming pared 1 base from V and 4 bases from J, leaving 14 bases between. The CDR3 sequence is 14 residues long. Germline CDR1 reads SQVTM; CDR2 reads ANQGSEA. This CDR3 reads CSVEGSRGVYEQYF. CDR3 coding DNA: TGCAGCGTTGAAGGGAGTCGCGGTGTGTACGAGCAGTACTTC.

The gene calls are TRBV6-5 and TRBJ1-5; D remains ambiguous. There are 15 residues in the CDR3. Germline V gives CDR1 MNHEY, CDR2 SVGAGI. V shed 5 bases and J shed 0 bases, with 11 bases lying between them. CDR3 residues: CASSVGHFSNQPQHF. CDR3 sequence (DNA): TGTGCCAGCAGTGTGGGCCATTTTAGCAATCAGCCCCAGCATTTT.

V gene TRBV19 combines with J gene TRBJ2-3, with 12 bases that match TRBD2. J gave up 0 bases and V 6 bases, and 4 bases lay outside the gene matches. This CDR3 is built from 16 residues. The germline gives CDR1 LNHDA, CDR2 SQIVND (reference sequence). The CDR3 is CASRTSGRFSTDTQYF. In nucleotides, the CDR3 is TGTGCCAGTAGAACTAGCGGGAGGTTTAGCACAGATACGCAGTATTTT.

This chain joins TRBV5-1 and TRBJ2-5; D call uncertain. V lost 0 bases and J 5 bases, leaving 5 bases between the germline ends. The CDR3 has 12 residues. The germline CDR1 and CDR2 sequences are SGHRS and YFSETQ. CDR3 region: CASSLAGETQYF. For the CDR3, the DNA is TGCGCCAGCAGCTTGGCCGGGGAGACCCAGTACTTC. The full variable domain, its missing parts supplied by reference TRBV5-1 and TRBJ2-5, is KAGVTQTPRYLIKTRGQQVTLSCSPISGHRSVSWYQQTPGQGLQFLFEYFSETQRNKGNFPGRFSGRQFSNSRSEMNVSTLELGDSALYLCASSLAGETQYFGPGTRLLVL.

The chain links TRBV7-9 to TRBJ2-7; the D gene is possibly TRBD1 (6 bases). The V gene lost 5 bases and the J gene lost 2 bases, with 16 bases spanning the gap. Germline CDR1 and CDR2: SEHNR and FQNEAQ (reference sequence). The CDR3 covers 15 residues. This CDR3 is CASSPRWDTAYEQYF. CDR3 coding DNA: TGTGCCAGCAGCCCTAGATGGGACACGGCCTACGAGCAGTACTTC. The complete variable domain, with remaining parts taken from reference TRBV7-9 and TRBJ2-7, reads DTGVSQNPRHKITKRGQNVTFRCDPISEHNRLYWYRQTLGQGPEFLTYFQNEAQLEKSRLLSDRFSAERPKGSFSTLEIQRTEQGDSAMYLCASSPRWDTAYEQYFGPGTRLTVT.

The J gene is TRBJ2-2, the V gene TRBV6-6; D possibly corresponds to TRBD1 (5 bases). V shed 2 bases and J shed 5 bases, with 6 bases lying between them. The CDR3 sequence is 13 residues long. Germline V CDR1 and CDR2: MNHNY, SVGAGI (reference sequence). The CDR3 DNA reads as TGTGCCAGCAGTTACGGGGCAACCGGGGAGCTGTTTTTT. Its protein is CASSYGATGELFF.

This clone was recorded only once. Written as DNA, the CDR3 is TGTGCCAGCAGCTTCCTTCCAGGGCTTAATGAAAAACTGTTTTTT. This gives the protein CASSFLPGLNEKLFF. The rearrangement links TRBV7-9 to TRBJ1-4; TRBD1 might be the D (5 bases). Germline V gene sequence: CDR1 SEHNR, CDR2 FQNEAQ (reference sequence). This CDR3 spans 15 amino acids. V lost 3 bases and J 4 bases, leaving 12 bases between the germline ends. Using reference TRBV7-9 and TRBJ1-4 for the parts outside the CDR3, the full variable domain is DTGVSQNPRHKITKRGQNVTFRCDPISEHNRLYWYRQTLGQGPEFLTYFQNEAQLEKSRLLSDRFSAERPKGSFSTLEIQRTEQGDSAMYLCASSFLPGLNEKLFFGSGTQLSVL.

The rearrangement joins TRBV5-1 to TRBJ2-1; 7 bases are shared with TRBD2. The V segment lost 3 bases and the J segment 7 bases; nucleotides outside the gene matches: 4. The V gene's germline CDR1 is SGHRS and CDR2 YFSETQ. The CDR3 has 13 residues. The CDR3 bases are TGCGCCAGCAGCTCCCGACTAGCAAATGAGCAGTTCTTC. This codes for CASSSRLANEQFF.

This clone was recorded a few times. The same CDR3 arises from other DNA sequences in this sample as well. The gene calls are TRBV18 and TRBJ2-3, with D possibly TRBD2 on 6 matching bases. Germline assignment: CDR1 KGHSH and CDR2 LQKENI. Deletions cut 6 bases from V and 0 bases from J, with 10 bases between. CDR3 length: 14 amino acids. CDR3 nucleotides: TGTGCCAGCTCCGGGACTTCTAGCACAGATACGCAGTATTTT. It codes for CASSGTSSTDTQYF. Variable domain in full (rest from reference TRBV18 and TRBJ2-3): NAGVMQNPRHLVRRRGQEARLRCSPMKGHSHVYWYRQLPEEGLKFMVYLQKENIIDESGMPKERFSAEFPKEGPSILRIQQVVRGDSAAYFCASSGTSSTDTQYFGPGTRLTVL.

The chain carries TRBV4-1 and TRBJ1-1; tentative D call: TRBD1 (6 bases). Germline lookup yields CDR1 MGHRA and CDR2 YSYEKL. Between the trimmed V and J ends, which lost 3 bases and 1 base, there was a span of 9 bases. The CDR3 spans 14 residues. CDR3 DNA: TGCGCCAGCAGCCAGATGACAGGGAACACTGAAGCTTTCTTT. Protein product: CASSQMTGNTEAFF.

The V gene is TRBV5-1, the J gene TRBJ1-2; TRBD1 might be the D (6 bases). V was cut by 4 bases and J by 4 bases, with 17 bases left in between. Germline V gives CDR1 SGHRS, CDR2 YFSETQ. This CDR3 contains 15 residues. CDR3 coding DNA: TGCGCCAGCAGCCAATCATTAACAGGGAGCTATGGCTACACCTTC. This translates into CASSQSLTGSYGYTF.

This clone has a handful of counts. This chain connects TRBV5-4 to TRBJ2-7; 11 bases line up with TRBD1. The J segment lost 3 bases and the V segment lost 4 bases, leaving 6 bases of the junction unmatched. This CDR3 is 15 amino acids long. Germline V CDR1 and CDR2: SGHNT, YYREEE (reference sequence). CDR3 amino acids: CASSRKDRGLYEQYF. The CDR3 DNA reads TGTGCCAGCAGCCGAAAGGACAGGGGGCTCTACGAGCAGTACTTC.

The V and J genes are TRBV5-1 and TRBJ2-7; the match to TRBD1 covers 7 bases. The CDR3 runs to 17 residues. Trimming took 6 bases from V and 0 from J; bases not matched to a gene: 15. From germline, CDR1 is SGHRS and CDR2 YFSETQ. The chain's CDR3 is CASTPGGVVGLSYEQYF. CDR3 sequence (DNA): TGCGCCAGCACCCCAGGGGGAGTAGTGGGCCTCTCCTACGAGCAGTACTTC.

This chain connects TRBV13 to TRBJ2-1; D might be TRBD1 (6 bases). V shed 2 bases and J shed 5 bases, with 13 bases lying between them. The germline CDR1 and CDR2 sequences are PRHDT and FYEKMQ (reference sequence). This CDR3 has 15 amino acids. DNA for the CDR3: TGTGCCAGCAGCTTACAGGGGCCGAAAAACAATGAGCAGTTCTTC. As protein: CASSLQGPKNNEQFF.

The genes are TRBV2 and TRBJ2-5, with a weak D call TRBD1 (5 bases). V was trimmed by 3 bases and J by 4 bases, leaving 9 bases between them. Germline V lookup: CDR1 SNHLY, CDR2 FYNNEI. The CDR3 is 13 residues long. The CDR3 here is CASSDQGSETQYF. The CDR3 DNA reads TGTGCCAGCAGTGATCAGGGTTCAGAGACCCAGTACTTC. Full variable domain (outside the CDR3, taken from reference TRBV2 and TRBJ2-5): EPEVTQTPSHQVTQMGQEVILRCVPISNHLYFYWYRQILGQKVEFLVSFYNNEISEKSEIFDDQFSVERPDGSNFTLKIRSTKLEDSAMYFCASSDQGSETQYFGPGTRLLVL.

The gene calls are TRBV5-1 and TRBJ1-1; 10 nucleotides match TRBD1. Trimming took 4 bases from V and 4 from J; bases not matched to a gene: 7. CDR3 size: 15 residues. Looked up from germline, CDR1 is SGHRS and CDR2 is YFSETQ. CDR3 sequence reads: CASSAIRTGGTEAFF. CDR3 DNA: TGCGCCAGCAGCGCTATAAGGACAGGGGGCACTGAAGCTTTCTTT.

Notes on this clone: The junction departs from germline at one end; a sequencing error may be responsible. J is TRBJ2-4 and V is TRBV5-8; perhaps TRBD1 as D (6 bases). Germline loops: CDR1 SGHTS, CDR2 YDEGEE. The CDR3 is 18 residues long. The CDR3 loop is CASSSVTGQFLWENSQYF. The CDR3 region has the DNA TGTGCCAGCAGCTCCGTAACAGGACAGTTCCTATGGGAAAACAGTCAGTACTTC.

This chain links TRBV30 with TRBJ2-5, with TRBD2 as a possible D gene (6 bases). Germline-derived CDR1 and CDR2 are GTSNPN and SVGIG (reference sequence). The CDR3 is 12 residues long. The V end was cut by 3 bases, the J end by 8 bases, with 13 bases between. The CDR3 sequence: CAWRGGLSTQYF. In DNA, the CDR3 is TGTGCCTGGAGGGGAGGCCTATCAACCCAGTACTTC.

This clone occurred a few times. Compared with germline, one end of the junction differs, possibly owing to a read error. The chain recombines TRBV5-4 with TRBJ1-6; possibly TRBD1 for D (6 bases). Germline V gene sequence: CDR1 SGHNT, CDR2 YYREEE (reference sequence). The CDR3 totals 12 residues. The CDR3 bases are TGTGCCAGCAAAGGGGGGGATTCGCCCCTCCACTTT. Protein: CASKGGDSPLHF.

The chain has TRBV15 and TRBJ1-2, with a weak D call TRBD1 (6 bases). The CDR3 is made up of 17 amino acids. V lost 0 bases and J lost 1, with 15 bases in between. Looked up from germline, CDR1 is LNHNV and CDR2 is YYDKDF (reference sequence). In nucleotides, the CDR3 is TGTGCCACCAGCAGAGATTGGGGGGGCGAGGGTAACTATGGCTACACCTTC. Translation gives CATSRDWGGEGNYGYTF.

The chain couples TRBV4-1 to TRBJ2-1; 14 nucleotides align to TRBD2. The CDR3 runs to 16 residues. From germline, CDR1 is MGHRA and CDR2 YSYEKL. V was clipped by 3 bases and J by 8 bases; unmatched bases: 6. CDR3 nucleotide sequence: TGCGCCAGCAGCCAGGGGACTAGCGGGAGTCAGGATGAGCAGTTCTTC. Amino acid sequence: CASSQGTSGSQDEQFF.

This clone was observed a few times. The chain carries TRBV5-1 and TRBJ2-2, with D possibly TRBD1 on 5 matching bases. This CDR3 region has 13 residues. V lost 4 bases and J 5 bases, leaving 9 bases between the germline ends. Germline values: CDR1 SGHRS, CDR2 YFSETQ. Written as DNA, the CDR3 is TGCGCCAGCAGCCCGACAGAGACCGGGGAGCTGTTTTTT. It yields the protein CASSPTETGELFF.

This CDR3 reads CASSGFLAGQSSGANVLTF. CDR3 nucleotide sequence: TGTGCCAGCAGCGGATTCTTAGCGGGCCAGAGCTCTGGGGCCAACGTCCTGACTTTC. The chain uses TRBV27 and TRBJ2-6, with 7 bases matching TRBD2. This CDR3 has 19 residues. V lost 6 bases to trimming and J lost 0 bases; unmatched junction nucleotides: 14. The V gene's germline CDR1 is MNHEY and CDR2 SMNVEV (reference sequence).

The chain uses TRBV10-3 and TRBJ2-7, with 10 bases matching TRBD1. The CDR3 covers 15 residues. The germline CDR1 and CDR2 sequences are ENHRY and SYGVKD. The junction had 2 bases not matched to a gene; V was cut back by 2 bases and J by 1 base. The DNA of the CDR3 is TGTGCCATCAGTGAGAGGGACAGGGGTTCCTACGAGCAGTACTTC. It translates to CAISERDRGSYEQYF.